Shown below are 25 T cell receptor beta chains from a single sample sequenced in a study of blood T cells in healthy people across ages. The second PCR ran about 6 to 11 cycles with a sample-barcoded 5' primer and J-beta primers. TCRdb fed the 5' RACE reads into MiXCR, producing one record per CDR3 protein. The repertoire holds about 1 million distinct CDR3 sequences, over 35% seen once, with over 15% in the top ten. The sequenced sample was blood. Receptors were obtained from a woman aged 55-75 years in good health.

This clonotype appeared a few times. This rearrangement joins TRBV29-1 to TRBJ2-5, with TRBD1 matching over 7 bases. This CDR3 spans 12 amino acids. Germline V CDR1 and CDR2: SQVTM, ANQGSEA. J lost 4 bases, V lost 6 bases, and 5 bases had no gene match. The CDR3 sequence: CSVGTAGETQYF. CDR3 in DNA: TGCAGCGTAGGGACAGCCGGAGAGACCCAGTACTTC.

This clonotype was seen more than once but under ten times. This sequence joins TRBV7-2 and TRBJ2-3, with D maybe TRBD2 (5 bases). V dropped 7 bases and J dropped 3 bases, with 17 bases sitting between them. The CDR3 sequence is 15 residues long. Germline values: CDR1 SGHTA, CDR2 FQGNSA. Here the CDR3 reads CASTRSGFLTDTQYF. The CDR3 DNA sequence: TGTGCCAGCACCAGAAGCGGCTTCCTAACAGATACGCAGTATTTT.

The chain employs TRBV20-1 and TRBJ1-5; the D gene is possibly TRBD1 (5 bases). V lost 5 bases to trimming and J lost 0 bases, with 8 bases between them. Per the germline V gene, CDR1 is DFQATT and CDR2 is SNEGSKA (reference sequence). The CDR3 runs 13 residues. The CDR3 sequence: CSALTVSNQPQHF. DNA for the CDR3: TGCAGTGCTCTGACAGTTAGCAATCAGCCCCAGCATTTT.

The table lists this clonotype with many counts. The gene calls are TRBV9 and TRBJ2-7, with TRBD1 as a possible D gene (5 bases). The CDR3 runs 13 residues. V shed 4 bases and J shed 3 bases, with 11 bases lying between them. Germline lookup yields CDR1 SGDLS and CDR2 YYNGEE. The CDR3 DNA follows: TGTGCCAGCAGCCCCCGCAGGGACTACGAGCAGTACTTC. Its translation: CASSPRRDYEQYF.

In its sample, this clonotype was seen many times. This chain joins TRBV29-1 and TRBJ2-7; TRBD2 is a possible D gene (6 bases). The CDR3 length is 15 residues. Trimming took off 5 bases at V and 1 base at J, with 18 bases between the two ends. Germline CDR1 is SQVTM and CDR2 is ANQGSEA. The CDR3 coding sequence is TGCAGCGTTCAAATTCCCGGGACTGTATCCTACGAGCAGTACTTC. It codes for CSVQIPGTVSYEQYF.

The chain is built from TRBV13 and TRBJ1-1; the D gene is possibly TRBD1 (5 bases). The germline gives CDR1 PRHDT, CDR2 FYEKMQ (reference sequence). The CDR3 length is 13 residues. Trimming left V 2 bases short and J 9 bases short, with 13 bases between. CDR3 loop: CASSLRVGPQAFF. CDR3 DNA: TGTGCCAGCAGCTTAAGGGTGGGACCTCAAGCTTTCTTT. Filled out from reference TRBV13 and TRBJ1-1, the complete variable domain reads AAGVIQSPRHLIKEKRETATLKCYPIPRHDTVYWYQQGPGQDPQFLISFYEKMQSDKGSIPDRFSAQQFSDYHSELNMSSLELGDSALYFCASSLRVGPQAFFGQGTRLTVV.

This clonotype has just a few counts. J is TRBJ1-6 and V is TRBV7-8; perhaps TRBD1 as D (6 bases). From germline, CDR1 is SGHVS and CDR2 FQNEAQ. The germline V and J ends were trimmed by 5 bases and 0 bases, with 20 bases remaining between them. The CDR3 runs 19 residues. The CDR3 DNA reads TGTGCCAGCAGCACGAGACAGGCTAGATCGAGCTCCTATAATTCACCCCTCCACTTT. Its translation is CASSTRQARSSSYNSPLHF.

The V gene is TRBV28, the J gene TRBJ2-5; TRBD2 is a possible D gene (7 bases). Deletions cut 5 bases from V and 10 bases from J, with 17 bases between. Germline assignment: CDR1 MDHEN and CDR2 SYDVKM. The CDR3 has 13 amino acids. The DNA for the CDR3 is TGTGCCAGCAGTCGGGGGCAGGGGAGGGACCAGTACTTC. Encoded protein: CASSRGQGRDQYF. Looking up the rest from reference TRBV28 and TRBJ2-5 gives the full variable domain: DVKVTQSSRYLVKRTGEKVFLECVQDMDHENMFWYRQDPGLGLRLIYFSYDVKMKEKGDIPEGYSVSREKKERFSLILESASTNQTSMYLCASSRGQGRDQYFGPGTRLLVL.

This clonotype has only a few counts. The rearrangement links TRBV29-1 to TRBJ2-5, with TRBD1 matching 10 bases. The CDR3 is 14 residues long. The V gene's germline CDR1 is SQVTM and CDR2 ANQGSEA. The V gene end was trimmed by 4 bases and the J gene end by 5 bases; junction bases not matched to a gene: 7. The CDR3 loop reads CSVATGGRWETQYF. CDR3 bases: TGCAGCGTTGCGACAGGGGGCCGCTGGGAGACCCAGTACTTC.

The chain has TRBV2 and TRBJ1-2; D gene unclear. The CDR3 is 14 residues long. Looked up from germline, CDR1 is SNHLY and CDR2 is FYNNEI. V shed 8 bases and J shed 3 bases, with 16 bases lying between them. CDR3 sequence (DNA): TGTGCCAGCGACGGCCTGGGCGGACACTATGGCTACACCTTC. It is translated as CASDGLGGHYGYTF.

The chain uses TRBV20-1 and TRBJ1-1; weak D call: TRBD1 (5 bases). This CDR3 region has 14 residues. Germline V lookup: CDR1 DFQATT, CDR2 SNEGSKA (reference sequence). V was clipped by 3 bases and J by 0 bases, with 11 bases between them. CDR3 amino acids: CSARRGEVNTEAFF. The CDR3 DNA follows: TGCAGTGCTAGGAGGGGCGAGGTGAACACTGAAGCTTTCTTT.

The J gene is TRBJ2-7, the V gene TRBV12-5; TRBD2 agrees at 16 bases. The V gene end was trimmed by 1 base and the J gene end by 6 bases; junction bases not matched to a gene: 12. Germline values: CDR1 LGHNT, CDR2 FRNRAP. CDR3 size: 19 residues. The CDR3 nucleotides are TGTGCTAGTGGTTTGGCCCTTGGGACTAGCGGGAGGGCCTACGCCGAGCAGTACTTC. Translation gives CASGLALGTSGRAYAEQYF.

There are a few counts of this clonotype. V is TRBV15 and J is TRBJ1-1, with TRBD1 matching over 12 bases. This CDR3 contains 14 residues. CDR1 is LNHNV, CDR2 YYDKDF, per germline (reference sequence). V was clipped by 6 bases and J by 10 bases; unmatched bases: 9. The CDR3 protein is CATSTRGQGARAFF. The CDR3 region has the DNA TGTGCCACCAGTACAAGGGGACAGGGGGCTAGAGCTTTCTTT.

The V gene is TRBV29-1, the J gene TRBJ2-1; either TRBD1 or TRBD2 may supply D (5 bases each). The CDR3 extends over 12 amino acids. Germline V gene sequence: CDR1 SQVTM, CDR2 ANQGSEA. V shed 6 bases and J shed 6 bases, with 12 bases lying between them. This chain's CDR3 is CSVTPGSNEQFF. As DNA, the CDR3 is TGCAGCGTCACCCCAGGGAGCAATGAGCAGTTCTTC.

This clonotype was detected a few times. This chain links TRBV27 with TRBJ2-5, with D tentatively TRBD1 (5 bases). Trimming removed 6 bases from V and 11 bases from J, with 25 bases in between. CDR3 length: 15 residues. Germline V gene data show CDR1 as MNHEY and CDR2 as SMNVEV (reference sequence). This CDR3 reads CASRPPRGRYNEQYF. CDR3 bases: TGTGCCAGCAGGCCTCCTAGGGGAAGATATAATGAGCAGTACTTC.

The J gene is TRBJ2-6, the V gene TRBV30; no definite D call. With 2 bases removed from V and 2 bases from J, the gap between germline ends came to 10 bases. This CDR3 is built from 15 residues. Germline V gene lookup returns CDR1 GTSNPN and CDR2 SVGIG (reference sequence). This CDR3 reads CAWSWGSAGANVLTF. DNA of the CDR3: TGTGCCTGGAGTTGGGGTTCGGCTGGGGCCAACGTCCTGACTTTC.

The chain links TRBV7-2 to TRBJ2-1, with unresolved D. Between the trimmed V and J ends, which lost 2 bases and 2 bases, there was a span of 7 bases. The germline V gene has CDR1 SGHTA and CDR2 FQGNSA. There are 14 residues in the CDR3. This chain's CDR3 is CASSLYSAYNEQFF. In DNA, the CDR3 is TGTGCCAGCAGCTTATACTCGGCCTACAATGAGCAGTTCTTC. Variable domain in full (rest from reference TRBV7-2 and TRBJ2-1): GAGVSQSPSNKVTEKGKDVELRCDPISGHTALYWYRQSLGQGLEFLIYFQGNSAPDKSGLPSDRFSAERTGGSVSTLTIQRTQQEDSAVYLCASSLYSAYNEQFFGPGTRLTVL.

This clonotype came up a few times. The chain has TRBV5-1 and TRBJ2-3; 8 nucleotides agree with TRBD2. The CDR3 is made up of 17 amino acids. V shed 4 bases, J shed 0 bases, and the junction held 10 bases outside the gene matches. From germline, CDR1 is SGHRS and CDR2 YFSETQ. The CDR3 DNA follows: TGCGCCAGCAGCCCTGCGGGGGGCCTACCCAGCACAGATACGCAGTATTTT. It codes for CASSPAGGLPSTDTQYF. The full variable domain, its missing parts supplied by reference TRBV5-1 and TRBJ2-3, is KAGVTQTPRYLIKTRGQQVTLSCSPISGHRSVSWYQQTPGQGLQFLFEYFSETQRNKGNFPGRFSGRQFSNSRSEMNVSTLELGDSALYLCASSPAGGLPSTDTQYFGPGTRLTVL.

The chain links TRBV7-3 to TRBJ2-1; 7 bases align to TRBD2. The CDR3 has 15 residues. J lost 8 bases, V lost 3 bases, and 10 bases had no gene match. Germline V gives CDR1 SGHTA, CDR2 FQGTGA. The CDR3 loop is CASSLAAGVFDEQFF. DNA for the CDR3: TGTGCCAGCAGCTTGGCGGCGGGAGTTTTCGATGAGCAGTTCTTC.

CDR3 coding DNA: TGTGCCAGCTCACCACGGATTCCAACAGGGGCGGAAGATACGCAGTATTTT. Protein product: CASSPRIPTGAEDTQYF. This chain uses TRBV18 with TRBJ2-3; 7 bases align to TRBD1. This CDR3 is 17 amino acids long. CDR1 is KGHSH, CDR2 LQKENI, per germline. Trimming removed 1 base from V and 5 bases from J; junction bases left unmatched: 12.

The CDR3 spells CSARDSAGANSPLHF. DNA for the CDR3: TGCAGTGCTAGAGATTCGGCAGGGGCGAATTCACCCCTCCACTTT. The V and J genes are TRBV20-1 and TRBJ1-6; tentative D call: TRBD1 (6 bases). Per the germline V gene, CDR1 is DFQATT and CDR2 is SNEGSKA (reference sequence). Trimming took 0 bases from V and 7 from J, leaving 13 bases between them. The CDR3 covers 15 residues.

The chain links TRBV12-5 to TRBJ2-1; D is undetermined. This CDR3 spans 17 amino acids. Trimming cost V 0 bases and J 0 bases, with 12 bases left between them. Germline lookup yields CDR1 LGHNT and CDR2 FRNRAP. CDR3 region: CASGLVISRSSYNEQFF. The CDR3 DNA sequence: TGTGCTAGTGGTTTGGTAATCTCGCGGAGCTCCTACAATGAGCAGTTCTTC.

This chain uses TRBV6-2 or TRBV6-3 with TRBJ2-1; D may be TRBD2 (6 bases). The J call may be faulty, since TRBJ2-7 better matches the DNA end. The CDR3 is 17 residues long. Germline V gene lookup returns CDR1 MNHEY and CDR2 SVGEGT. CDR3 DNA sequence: TGTGCCAGCAGATCCCAATGGCGGGGAGGCTCCTACAATGAGCAGTACTTC. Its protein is CASRSQWRGGSYNEQYF.

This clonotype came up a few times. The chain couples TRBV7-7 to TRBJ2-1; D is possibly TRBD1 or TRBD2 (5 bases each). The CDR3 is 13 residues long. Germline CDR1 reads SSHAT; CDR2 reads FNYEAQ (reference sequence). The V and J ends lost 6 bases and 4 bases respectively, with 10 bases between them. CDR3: CASSNGAYNEQFF. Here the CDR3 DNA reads TGTGCCAGCAGTAACGGGGCGTACAATGAGCAGTTCTTC.

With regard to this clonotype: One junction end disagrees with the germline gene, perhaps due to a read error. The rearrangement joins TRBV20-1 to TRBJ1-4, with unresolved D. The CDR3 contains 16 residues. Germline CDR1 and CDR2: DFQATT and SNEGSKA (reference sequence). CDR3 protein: CSARDSVSGRNGKLFF. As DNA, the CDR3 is TGCAGTGCTAGAGATTCGGTCTCCGGGAGGAATGGAAAACTGTTTTTT.